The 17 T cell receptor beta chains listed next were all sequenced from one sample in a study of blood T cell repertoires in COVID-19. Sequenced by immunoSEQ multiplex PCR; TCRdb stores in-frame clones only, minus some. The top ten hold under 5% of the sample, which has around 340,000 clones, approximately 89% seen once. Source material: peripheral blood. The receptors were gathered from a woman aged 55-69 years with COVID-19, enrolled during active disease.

In DNA form, the CDR3 reads TGTGCCAGCAGCCCATCAGCGGGGCCAAGGGAGACCCAGTACTTC. It is translated as CASSPSAGPRETQYF. The V call is TRBV7-3, the J call TRBJ2-5; 7 positions agree with TRBD2. The CDR3 covers 15 residues. The V gene end was trimmed by 5 bases and the J gene end by 5 bases; junction bases not matched to a gene: 11. In germline, CDR1 is SGHTA, CDR2 FQGTGA. The whole variable domain, remainder taken from reference TRBV7-3 and TRBJ2-5, is GAGVSQTPSNKVTEKGKYVELRCDPISGHTALYWYRQSLGQGPEFLIYFQGTGAADDSGLPNDRFFAVRPEGSVSTLKIQRTERGDSAVYLCASSPSAGPRETQYFGPGTRLLVL.

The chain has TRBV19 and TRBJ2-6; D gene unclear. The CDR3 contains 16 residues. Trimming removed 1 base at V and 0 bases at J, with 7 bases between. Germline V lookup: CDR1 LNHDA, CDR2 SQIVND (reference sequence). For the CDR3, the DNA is TGTGCCAGTAGTATAGGCGAGTTCTCTGGGGCCAACGTCCTGACTTTC. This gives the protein CASSIGEFSGANVLTF. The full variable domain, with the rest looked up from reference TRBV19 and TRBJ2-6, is DGGITQSPKYLFRKEGQNVTLSCEQNLNHDAMYWYRQDPGQGLRLIYYSQIVNDFQKGDIAEGYSVSREKKESFPLTVTSAQKNPTAFYLCASSIGEFSGANVLTFGAGSRLTVL.

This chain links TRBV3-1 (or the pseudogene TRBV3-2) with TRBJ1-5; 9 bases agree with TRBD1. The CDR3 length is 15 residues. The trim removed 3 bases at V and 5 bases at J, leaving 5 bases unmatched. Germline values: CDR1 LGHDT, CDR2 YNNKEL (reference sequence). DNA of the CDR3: TGTGCCAGCAGCCATGCGGGACAGGGATATCAGCCCCAGCATTTT. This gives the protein CASSHAGQGYQPQHF.

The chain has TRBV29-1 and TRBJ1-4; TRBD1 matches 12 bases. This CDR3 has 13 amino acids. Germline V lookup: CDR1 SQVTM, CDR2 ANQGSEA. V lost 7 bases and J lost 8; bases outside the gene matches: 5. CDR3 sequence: CSGMGQGAEKLFF. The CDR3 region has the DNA TGCAGCGGGATGGGACAGGGGGCGGAAAAACTGTTTTTT.

In DNA form, the CDR3 reads TGTGCCAGCAGTTTAACCCCCCAGGCCAACTATGGCTACACCTTC. It is translated as CASSLTPQANYGYTF. The chain uses TRBV28 and TRBJ1-2; no clear D gene. Germline CDR1 reads MDHEN; CDR2 reads SYDVKM. The CDR3 extends over 15 amino acids. V was shortened by 2 bases and J by 2 bases, with 12 bases between the two germline ends.

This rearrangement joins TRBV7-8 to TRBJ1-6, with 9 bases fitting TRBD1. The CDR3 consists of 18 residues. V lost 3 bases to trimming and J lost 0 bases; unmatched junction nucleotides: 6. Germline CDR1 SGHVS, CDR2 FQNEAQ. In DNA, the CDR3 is TGTGCCAGCAGCTTTAACAGGGGGCTCAGCTCCTATAATTCACCCCTCCACTTT. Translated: CASSFNRGLSSYNSPLHF.

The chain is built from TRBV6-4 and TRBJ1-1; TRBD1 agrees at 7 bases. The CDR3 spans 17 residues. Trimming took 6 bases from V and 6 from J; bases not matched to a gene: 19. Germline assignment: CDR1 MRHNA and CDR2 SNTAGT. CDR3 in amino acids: CASRRSATTGMWAEAFF. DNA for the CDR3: TGTGCCAGCAGACGAAGCGCCACGACAGGGATGTGGGCTGAAGCTTTCTTT.

CDR3 bases: TGCGCCAGCGGTAGCGGGGTAGGTTGGAATGAGCAGTTCTTC. Encoded protein: CASGSGVGWNEQFF. The rearrangement joins TRBV5-1 to TRBJ2-1, with TRBD2 matching 8 bases. Germline lookup yields CDR1 SGHRS and CDR2 YFSETQ. The CDR3 is 14 residues long. The ends lost 7 bases at V and 7 bases at J; junction bases unmatched: 10.

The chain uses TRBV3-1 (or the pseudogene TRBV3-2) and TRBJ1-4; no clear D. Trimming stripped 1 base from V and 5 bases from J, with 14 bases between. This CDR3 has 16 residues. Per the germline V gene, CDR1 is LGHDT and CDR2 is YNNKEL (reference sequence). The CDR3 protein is CASSQVVNGLNEKLFF. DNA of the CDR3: TGTGCCAGCAGCCAAGTAGTAAACGGACTGAATGAAAAACTGTTTTTT.

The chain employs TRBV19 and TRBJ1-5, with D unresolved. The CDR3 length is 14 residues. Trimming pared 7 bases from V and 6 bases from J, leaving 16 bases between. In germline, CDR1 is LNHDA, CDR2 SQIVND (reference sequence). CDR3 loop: CASKVDHEGQPQHF. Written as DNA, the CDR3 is TGTGCCAGTAAGGTAGATCATGAGGGTCAGCCCCAGCATTTT.

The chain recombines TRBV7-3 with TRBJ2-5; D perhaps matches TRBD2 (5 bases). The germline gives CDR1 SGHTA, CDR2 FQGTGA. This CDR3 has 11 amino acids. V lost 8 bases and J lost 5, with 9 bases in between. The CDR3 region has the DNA TGTGCCAGCTCTTCGGGGGAGACCCAGTACTTC. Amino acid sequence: CASSSGETQYF.

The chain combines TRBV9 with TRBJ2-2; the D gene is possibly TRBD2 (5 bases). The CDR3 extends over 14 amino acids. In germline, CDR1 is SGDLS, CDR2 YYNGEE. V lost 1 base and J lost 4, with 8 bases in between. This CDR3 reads CASSVKRSTGELFF. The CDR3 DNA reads TGTGCCAGCAGCGTAAAGCGGTCCACCGGGGAGCTGTTTTTT.

The CDR3 sequence is CASSPLAGTTDTQYF. In DNA form, the CDR3 reads TGTGCCAGCAGTCCTCTAGCGGGCACCACAGATACGCAGTATTTT. The chain uses TRBV6-5 and TRBJ2-3, with 8 bases identical to TRBD2. CDR1 MNHEY and CDR2 SVGAGI come from the germline V gene. This CDR3 is 15 amino acids long. The ends lost 5 bases at V and 2 bases at J; junction bases unmatched: 6.

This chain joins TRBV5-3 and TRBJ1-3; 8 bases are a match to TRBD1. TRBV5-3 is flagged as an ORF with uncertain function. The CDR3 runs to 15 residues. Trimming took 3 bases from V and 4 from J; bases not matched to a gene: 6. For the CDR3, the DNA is TGTGCCAGAAGCTCGCGGACAGGGTCGGGAAACACCATATATTTT. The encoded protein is CARSSRTGSGNTIYF.

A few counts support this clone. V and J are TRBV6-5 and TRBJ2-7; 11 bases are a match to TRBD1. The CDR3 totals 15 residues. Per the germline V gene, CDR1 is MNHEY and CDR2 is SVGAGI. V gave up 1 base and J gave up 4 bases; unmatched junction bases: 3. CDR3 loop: CASSYYGQGAYEQYF. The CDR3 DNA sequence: TGTGCCAGCAGTTACTACGGACAGGGGGCGTACGAGCAGTACTTC.

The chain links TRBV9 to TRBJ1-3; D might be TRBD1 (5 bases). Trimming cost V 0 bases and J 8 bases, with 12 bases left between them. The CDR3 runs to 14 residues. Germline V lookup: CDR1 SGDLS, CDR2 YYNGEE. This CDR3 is CASSVDGRVDTIYF. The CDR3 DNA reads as TGTGCCAGCAGCGTAGATGGCAGGGTAGACACCATATATTTT.

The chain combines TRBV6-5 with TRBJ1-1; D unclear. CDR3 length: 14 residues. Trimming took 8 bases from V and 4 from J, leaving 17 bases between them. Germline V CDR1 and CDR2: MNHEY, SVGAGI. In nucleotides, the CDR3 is TGTGCCAGCTATGTCACTTCACCGCGCACTGAAGCTTTCTTT. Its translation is CASYVTSPRTEAFF.